A single sample gave rise to the 17 T cell receptor beta chains below, sequenced in a study of long-term antiretroviral therapy in people with HIV. The assay used was immunoSEQ (version v3.0), run at survey level. Measured with immunoSEQ multiplex PCR; TCRdb has only the in-frame clones, and not every one. The table records 20,000 to 25,000 clones, approximately 88% of them present only once. This specimen was unsorted PBMCs, taken 4.3 years after starting antiretroviral therapy. The receptor set was obtained from a man in his thirties or forties with HIV.

Within the sample, this clone is medium-sized. Just one base apart from a much larger clone, this may be a read error. This sample includes further DNA sequences coding for the same CDR3. The V gene is TRBV30, the J gene TRBJ1-1, with TRBD1 as a possible D gene (5 bases). This CDR3 is 12 amino acids long. V was trimmed by 5 bases and J by 4 bases, leaving 11 bases between them. The V gene's germline CDR1 is GTSNPN and CDR2 SVGIG (reference sequence). The CDR3 is CAWGAGFTEAFF. The CDR3 coding sequence is TGTGCCTGGGGGGCAGGATTCACTGAAGCTTTCTTT.

This clone came up once. J is TRBJ2-2 and V is TRBV2; TRBD2 is a possible D gene (5 bases). CDR1 is SNHLY and CDR2 is FYNNEI in the germline V gene. V shed 2 bases and J shed 6 bases, with 13 bases lying between them. This CDR3 region has 15 residues. This chain's CDR3 is CASSESRGKAGELFF. CDR3 sequence (DNA): TGTGCCAGCAGTGAAAGTCGAGGGAAGGCCGGGGAGCTGTTTTTT.

The gene calls are TRBV28 and TRBJ2-7, with D possibly being TRBD1 or TRBD2 (5 bases each). The germline V gene encodes CDR1 MDHEN and CDR2 SYDVKM. The CDR3 is 14 residues long. Trimming removed 5 bases from V and 1 base from J, with 12 bases in between. CDR3: CASSLRGLSYEQYF. CDR3 DNA sequence: TGTGCCAGCAGTCTTCGGGGCCTATCCTACGAGCAGTACTTC.

A note on this clone: The junction does not match germline at one end; this may be a read error. CDR3 DNA: TGTGCTAGCAGCTTAGGGCCGGGGCCTGAGGAGACCCAGTACTTC. It specifies CASSLGPGPEETQYF. V is TRBV7-7 and J is TRBJ2-5; the D gene could be TRBD1 or TRBD2 (5 bases each). The CDR3 has 15 residues. Germline CDR1 and CDR2: SSHAT and FNYEAQ (reference sequence).

The chain carries TRBV29-1 and TRBJ2-7; D may correspond to TRBD1 or TRBD2 (6 bases each). CDR1 is SQVTM, CDR2 ANQGSEA, per germline. CDR3 length: 16 amino acids. Trimming left V 0 bases short and J 0 bases short, with 15 bases between. In nucleotides, the CDR3 is TGCAGCGTTGAAGATGGGGGGCAGGGGACCTCCTACGAGCAGTACTTC. Translated: CSVEDGGQGTSYEQYF.

This sequence joins TRBV5-6 and TRBJ2-5; perhaps TRBD1 as D (6 bases). The germline V gene has CDR1 SGHDT and CDR2 YYEEEE. Trimming removed 1 base at V and 4 bases at J, with 11 bases between. The CDR3 sequence is 14 residues long. CDR3 residues: CASSLKTGGETQYF. In nucleotides, the CDR3 is TGTGCCAGCAGCTTGAAGACAGGTGGAGAGACCCAGTACTTC.

This chain uses TRBV5-5 with TRBJ1-1; D uncertain. This CDR3 spans 13 amino acids. Germline V CDR1 and CDR2: SGHKS, YYEKEE (reference sequence). The V gene lost 3 bases and the J gene lost 7 bases, with 13 bases spanning the gap. In DNA, the CDR3 is TGTGCCAGCAGCTCGATTAGATACATTGAAGCTTTCTTT. Protein sequence: CASSSIRYIEAFF.

CDR3 nucleotide sequence: TGTGCCAGCAGTTACTCGGTGAACACTGAAGCTTTCTTT. Residues: CASSYSVNTEAFF. The chain joins TRBV6-5 to TRBJ1-1, with no clear D. CDR1 and CDR2 (germline): MNHEY, SVGAGI. The CDR3 runs 13 residues. The germline V and J ends were trimmed by 0 bases and 0 bases, with 2 bases remaining between them.

The chain joins TRBV6-1 to TRBJ1-2, with a tentative D call TRBD1 (6 bases). Germline assignment: CDR1 MNHNS and CDR2 SASEGT. The CDR3 covers 14 residues. Trimming removed 0 bases at V and 4 bases at J, with 9 bases between. CDR3 nucleotides: TGTGCCAGCAGTGAAGCGCAACAGGGCTATGGCTACACCTTC. It specifies CASSEAQQGYGYTF.

As for this clone: A read error may account for a junction end that differs from germline. This rearrangement joins TRBV19 to TRBJ1-2; 7 nucleotides line up with TRBD1. Germline V gene sequence: CDR1 LNHDA, CDR2 SQIVND (reference sequence). There are 12 residues in the CDR3. The CDR3 region is CASSFSGQLFNF. The CDR3 bases are TGTGCCAGTAGCTTCTCGGGACAGCTATTCAACTTC.

The rearrangement links TRBV27 to TRBJ2-7; 9 bases fit TRBD1. CDR3 length equals 14 residues. Germline lookup yields CDR1 MNHEY and CDR2 SMNVEV (reference sequence). With 6 bases clipped from V and 0 bases from J, the junction kept 3 bases outside the gene matches. The CDR3: CASRLQGASYEQYF. Here the CDR3 DNA reads TGTGCCAGCAGGTTACAGGGGGCCTCCTACGAGCAGTACTTC.

This chain connects TRBV19 to TRBJ2-1, with 10 bases lining up with TRBD2. The length of the CDR3 is 16 residues. J was trimmed by 7 bases and V by 4 bases; bases with no gene match: 10. CDR1 is LNHDA and CDR2 is SQIVND in the germline V gene (reference sequence). CDR3 DNA: TGTGCCAGTAGTACCCGGAGCGGGGGGGCAATTAATGAGCAGTTCTTC. Residues: CASSTRSGGAINEQFF.

This clone was seen just once. The chain couples TRBV7-2 to TRBJ1-2; D remains ambiguous. Trimming shortened V by 11 bases and J by 8 bases, and 12 bases separated the two germline ends. CDR1 is SGHTA and CDR2 is FQGNSA in the germline V gene. The CDR3 contains 10 residues. In DNA, the CDR3 is TGTGCCTCGGGGATGGCCGGCTACACCTTC. Translated, it gives CASGMAGYTF.

This chain connects TRBV30 to TRBJ1-5; D is unclear. The germline V gene has CDR1 GTSNPN and CDR2 SVGIG (reference sequence). V gave up 4 bases and J gave up 4 bases, with 11 bases separating them. The CDR3 has 13 residues. The CDR3 nucleotides are TGTGCCTGGAACGTAGGGATTAATCAGCCCCAGCATTTT. Amino acids: CAWNVGINQPQHF.

This clone appeared a few times. V and J are TRBV7-3 and TRBJ1-2; D may be TRBD1 (5 bases). The ends were cut back, 3 bases at V and 4 bases at J, with 15 bases in the middle. Germline lookup yields CDR1 SGHTA and CDR2 FQGTGA. The CDR3 loop spans 15 amino acids. The DNA for the CDR3 is TGTGCCAGCAGCTTGGGAAAGGGGTCGGGCTATGGCTACACCTTC. Amino acid sequence: CASSLGKGSGYGYTF.

V and J are TRBV2 and TRBJ1-1, with 9 bases identical to TRBD1. The V segment lost 6 bases and the J segment 1 base; nucleotides outside the gene matches: 3. CDR3 length: 14 amino acids. Germline CDR1 and CDR2: SNHLY and FYNNEI. The CDR3 DNA reads as TGTGCCAGCAGGATACAGGGGGCGAACACTGAAGCTTTCTTT. Its protein product is CASRIQGANTEAFF.

This clone appeared a single time. The J gene is TRBJ2-2, the V gene TRBV5-6, with 7 bases identical to TRBD1. CDR3 length equals 16 residues. Germline-derived CDR1 and CDR2 are SGHDT and YYEEEE. The trim removed 5 bases at V and 5 bases at J, leaving 12 bases unmatched. The CDR3 region is CASRTGRLRDTGELFF. CDR3 bases: TGTGCCAGCAGGACAGGGCGCCTCCGGGATACCGGGGAGCTGTTTTTT.